Described below is a single T cell receptor beta chain sequence and its context. Its specific antigen is unknown. The input lacks base qualities; no much larger clone sits a single base away. The CDR3 contains 13 residues, cysteine and phenylalanine counted. Of all the DNA, just the CDR3 is kept, 39 bases in frame from base 1. V lost 0 bases and J lost 11 bases; the stretch between them is 13 bases long. Reading the germline V gene gives CDR1 LGHNA and CDR2 YNFKEQ. The immunoSEQ Assay, a bias-controlled multiplex PCR, was used to amplify TCRbeta CDR3 regions from genomic DNA. From the authors' description of their analysis: Within the assay, amplification of reference gene primers was used to estimate how many nucleated cells each sample contained. To quantify the absolute abundance of each unique TCRbeta CDR3 rearrangement, sequence reads were collapsed and filtered. For each sample, productive Simpson clonality was calculated by taking the square root of Simpson's diversity index across productive rearrangements. Here the immuneACCESS table is served through TCRdb, limited to in-frame sequences with V and J called. Missing clones are a known gap in these copies; in checked studies unresolved V genes cover under half, and the rest lacks a known reason. The DNA gave D and trimming, while V, J and clone size come from that table. The sample table records over 150,000 clones; around 82% of these occur just once. Of the sample, about an eighth falls within the top ten clones.

The sample is drawn from a study of blood T cell repertoires in COVID-19 (dated by TCRdb to about 2020). Broadly, across the study: Collaborator samples came from the United States, Italy and Spain and covered acute and convalescent phases of COVID-19. Subjects who had been exposed to COVID-19, were actively infected with it, or had recovered from it provided the deeply sampled blood TCRbeta repertoires that made up the dataset. The samples were drawn from two sources: the first 160 participants of the ongoing ImmuneRACE study, and over 1,000 subjects contributed by 6 global collaborators. Where available, HLA class I and class II types were obtained from metadata supplied by the sample provider rather than from assay-based typing. The sample metadata nearly always contained a de-identified subject ID, COVID-19 status, age in years and sex. The prospective study material was composed of cDNA or gDNA derived from T cells, B-cell-depleted T cells, or PBMCs. The repertoires were released in a freely available public database intended as a resource for research on the immune response to SARS-CoV-2.

The paper's findings and limits, for the study overall: How much clinical and demographic metadata was included differed by source and by participant, and the metadata was provided uncurated.

Participants in the prospective study were aged about 18 to 100 years, lived in some 24 United States geographic areas, and enrolled through a virtual design. To assign participants to cohorts, the prospective study relied on clinical history that participants themselves reported in a screening survey and a study questionnaire. ImmuneRACE Cohort 3 recovered participants were defined by two consecutive negative NP/OP PCR tests, healthcare professional clearance, or symptom resolution. Mobile phlebotomists in the prospective study collected whole blood, serum and a nasopharyngeal or oropharyngeal swab from every participant. Prospective study participants could optionally give additional blood draws and questionnaires over an approximately two-month period. Blood samples from the prospective study were shipped frozen or at room temperature prior to DNA extraction.

The sample was PBMCs or T cells enriched from blood (not recorded which). This sequence originates from a middle-aged man who had recovered from COVID-19. The chain uses TRBV4-2 and TRBJ1-1; TRBD1 might be the D gene, on 5 matching bases. The CDR3 reads as follows: CASSQDLGGRAFF. The nucleotide sequence is given as TGTGCCAGCAGCCAAGATCTCGGGGGTAGGGCTTTCTTT.